The source of this T cell receptor (beta chain) is a study of blood T cell repertoires in COVID-19. In the study overall: Italy, Spain and the United States were the sources of the convalescent and acute COVID-19 samples. PBMCs, B-cell-depleted T cells, or T cells provided the cDNA or gDNA that made up the material.

The CDR3 runs to 16 residues. Trimming shortened V by 2 bases and J by 2 bases, and 11 bases separated the two germline ends. Germline-derived CDR1 and CDR2 are SGHRS and YFSETQ. Original data processing: Amplification of reference gene primers provided the estimated nucleated cell counts. Assay used: immunoSEQ multiplex PCR; TCRdb lists only in-frame clones, some missing. V and J calls plus clone size are reproduced from that table; the DNA served to infer D and trimming. The table lists roughly 91,000 clones, 65% to 85% of them singletons. The specimen sequenced was peripheral blood. This chain connects TRBV5-1 to TRBJ2-6; D may be TRBD1 (6 bases). The source of this sequence is a man between 65 and 80 years old with acute or convalescent COVID-19. CDR3 in amino acids: CASSFTGSTGANVLTF. The CDR3 nucleotides are TGCGCCAGCAGCTTCACAGGGTCGACTGGGGCCAACGTCCTGACTTTC.